These 30 T cell receptor beta chains came from one sample sequenced in a study of shared clonotypes between healthy human individuals. Terminally differentiated effector memory CD45RA+ cells were excluded by CCR7 positive selection of CD45RO-negative cells. The data were produced by immunoSEQ multiplex PCR, yet TCRdb's version contains in-frame clones alone and is incomplete. The sample carries around 2.1 million clones, 93% recorded once. The sample was naive CD8+ T cells from PBMCs. The receptors here all came from a man between 18 and 35 years old in good health. Some clones in this sample may be carry-over from other donors' samples.

The V gene is TRBV9, the J gene TRBJ2-7; no clear D gene. CDR1 is SGDLS and CDR2 is YYNGEE in the germline V gene. This CDR3 spans 12 amino acids. The germline V and J ends were trimmed by 4 bases and 5 bases, with 10 bases remaining between them. The CDR3 spells CASSQDGDEQYF. The CDR3 region has the DNA TGTGCCAGCAGCCAGGACGGTGACGAGCAGTACTTC.

This chain links TRBV28 with TRBJ1-4; possibly TRBD1 for D (5 bases). Looked up from germline, CDR1 is MDHEN and CDR2 is SYDVKM. The CDR3 contains 16 residues. Trimming left V 5 bases short and J 4 bases short, with 17 bases between. In DNA, the CDR3 is TGTGCCAGCAGTCCACCTAGGGGTCGGAGTAATGAAAAACTGTTTTTT. Translating gives CASSPPRGRSNEKLFF.

This clone was recorded once. The chain recombines TRBV9 with TRBJ2-3; 9 bases map to TRBD2. J gave up 4 bases and V 4 bases, and 7 bases lay outside the gene matches. This CDR3 contains 15 residues. Germline CDR1 SGDLS, CDR2 YYNGEE. The CDR3 coding sequence is TGTGCCAGCAGCCTCACGACTAGCGGCTCAGATACGCAGTATTTT. Amino acids: CASSLTTSGSDTQYF. Full variable domain (missing parts from reference TRBV9 and TRBJ2-3): DSGVTQTPKHLITATGQRVTLRCSPRSGDLSVYWYQQSLDQGLQFLIQYYNGEERAKGNILERFSAQQFPDLHSELNLSSLELGDSALYFCASSLTTSGSDTQYFGPGTRLTVL.

This chain joins TRBV6-4 and TRBJ1-3, with TRBD1 matching 7 bases. This CDR3 has 17 residues. After removal of 2 bases from V and 0 bases from J, the junction contained 7 bases not matched to a gene. In germline, CDR1 is MRHNA, CDR2 SNTAGT. CDR3 sequence: CASSDPGQLSSGNTIYF. The CDR3 DNA sequence: TGTGCCAGCAGTGACCCGGGACAGTTGAGCTCTGGAAACACCATATATTTT.

The V call is TRBV7-9, the J call TRBJ2-2; TRBD2 matches 8 bases. After removal of 1 base from V and 3 bases from J, the junction contained 7 bases not matched to a gene. CDR3 length: 17 amino acids. CDR1 is SEHNR, CDR2 FQNEAQ, per germline (reference sequence). CDR3 amino acids: CASSLVTGGLDTGELFF. CDR3 sequence (DNA): TGTGCCAGCAGCTTAGTTACGGGAGGGCTGGACACCGGGGAGCTGTTTTTT.

The rearrangement links TRBV7-2 to TRBJ2-7; 9 bases align to TRBD2. Germline values: CDR1 SGHTA, CDR2 FQGNSA. V dropped 5 bases and J dropped 2; count of bases not matched to a gene: 7. The CDR3 is 15 amino acids. DNA of the CDR3: TGTGCCAGCAGCCAAATAGCGGGAGAACCCTACGAGCAGTACTTC. Amino acid sequence: CASSQIAGEPYEQYF.

This rearrangement joins TRBV28 to TRBJ2-1; a possible D gene is TRBD2 (7 bases). The V gene's germline CDR1 is MDHEN and CDR2 SYDVKM. V dropped 8 bases and J dropped 7 bases, with 12 bases sitting between them. This CDR3 has 12 amino acids. The CDR3 is CASGLGGNEQFF. The CDR3 nucleotides read TGTGCCAGCGGACTAGGGGGGAATGAGCAGTTCTTC.

Details on this clone: A read error may account for a junction end that differs from germline. The J gene is TRBJ2-7, the V gene TRBV7-9; the match to TRBD1 covers 9 bases. Germline V CDR1 and CDR2: SEHNR, FQNEAQ (reference sequence). This CDR3 spans 15 amino acids. The CDR3 sequence: CASTLQGQGVDEQYF. CDR3 bases: TGTGCCAGCACCTTACAGGGACAGGGCGTGGACGAGCAGTACTTC.

This clone appeared a single time. This sequence joins TRBV11-2 and TRBJ2-5; 7 nucleotides align to TRBD1. V was pared by 6 bases and J by 1 base, with 8 bases of the junction left unmatched. Germline V gene lookup returns CDR1 SGHAT and CDR2 FQNNGV. The CDR3 covers 15 residues. Here the CDR3 reads CASRPRTGSQETQYF. The DNA of the CDR3 is TGTGCCAGCAGGCCCAGGACAGGCAGCCAAGAGACCCAGTACTTC.

This chain joins TRBV7-9 and TRBJ2-7; 7 nucleotides line up with TRBD2. This CDR3 is built from 19 residues. Germline CDR1 SEHNR, CDR2 FQNEAQ (reference sequence). V shed 2 bases and J 6 bases; nucleotides not matched to a gene: 22. CDR3 sequence (DNA): TGTGCCAGCAGCTTACCCCTGTTTGAGAGGGAGGGCCGTCCCGGCGAGCAGTACTTC. It specifies CASSLPLFEREGRPGEQYF.

V usage is TRBV27 and J usage is TRBJ1-1; D is undetermined. The CDR3 loop spans 15 amino acids. Trimming pared 7 bases from V and 2 bases from J, leaving 17 bases between. Germline V gives CDR1 MNHEY, CDR2 SMNVEV (reference sequence). CDR3 nucleotide sequence: TGTGCCAGCATTTCGAGGGCAGGAGCTAACACTGAAGCTTTCTTT. As protein: CASISRAGANTEAFF.

The chain links TRBV4-1 to TRBJ2-1; TRBD2 matches 11 bases. J was trimmed by 0 bases and V by 5 bases; bases with no gene match: 9. Per germline, CDR1 MGHRA and CDR2 YSYEKL. This CDR3 has 18 amino acids. CDR3 loop: CASSATSGVKSSYNEQFF. CDR3 DNA sequence: TGCGCCAGCAGCGCGACTAGCGGGGTAAAAAGCTCCTACAATGAGCAGTTCTTC.

The J gene is TRBJ2-1, the V gene TRBV27; D is unresolved. CDR1 is MNHEY, CDR2 SMNVEV, per germline (reference sequence). V gave up 5 bases and J gave up 2 bases, with 16 bases separating them. This CDR3 is built from 16 residues. Written as DNA, the CDR3 is TGTGCCAGCAGTAACCCCCGGAGTTACCCCTACAATGAGCAGTTCTTC. It yields the protein CASSNPRSYPYNEQFF.

Details on this clone: This same CDR3 is encoded by further DNA sequences in the sample. The chain employs TRBV28 and TRBJ2-7; D possibly uses TRBD1 or TRBD2 (5 bases each). Germline CDR1 and CDR2: MDHEN and SYDVKM. The CDR3 has 14 amino acids. V lost 2 bases and J lost 0, with 8 bases in between. The CDR3 nucleotides are TGTGCCAGCAGTTTAAGGGGACCCTCCTACGAGCAGTACTTC. Protein sequence: CASSLRGPSYEQYF.

The genes are TRBV5-6 and TRBJ2-5, with 14 bases fitting TRBD2. V gave up 4 bases and J gave up 5 bases; unmatched junction bases: 7. CDR3 length equals 16 residues. Germline CDR1 reads SGHDT; CDR2 reads YYEEEE. CDR3 DNA: TGTGCCAGCAGCAGGGGACTAGCGGGAGTCTTCGAGACCCAGTACTTC. Translation gives CASSRGLAGVFETQYF.

The chain is built from TRBV29-1 and TRBJ2-1, with 10 bases aligning to TRBD2. CDR3 size: 17 residues. CDR1 is SQVTM, CDR2 ANQGSEA, per germline. V shed 4 bases and J 3 bases; nucleotides not matched to a gene: 12. The CDR3 region has the DNA TGCAGCGTTGCCCCAGCGGGAGGGGCTGTGGTCTACAATGAGCAGTTCTTC. This translates into CSVAPAGGAVVYNEQFF.

The chain has TRBV7-9 and TRBJ1-1; D gene unclear. V was shortened by 4 bases and J by 1 base, with 10 bases between the two germline ends. Germline CDR1 is SEHNR and CDR2 is FQNEAQ (reference sequence). The CDR3 has 14 residues. The CDR3 spells CASSYITENTEAFF. CDR3 in DNA: TGTGCCAGCAGCTATATAACAGAGAACACTGAAGCTTTCTTT.

J is TRBJ1-2 and V is TRBV30, with D unresolved. CDR1 is GTSNPN, CDR2 SVGIG, per germline (reference sequence). The CDR3 is 11 residues long. V was trimmed by 0 bases and J by 8 bases, leaving 7 bases between them. Here the CDR3 DNA reads TGTGCCTGGAGTGTACGGGTAGGCTACACCTTC. Protein product: CAWSVRVGYTF.

The CDR3 DNA is TGTGCCAGCAGCTTACCCCCAGGGGTCCCCGATGGCTACACCTTC. Translating it yields CASSLPPGVPDGYTF. The rearrangement joins TRBV7-9 to TRBJ1-2; D is perhaps TRBD1 (6 bases). The CDR3 length is 15 residues. Germline-derived CDR1 and CDR2 are SEHNR and FQNEAQ (reference sequence). Trimming left V 2 bases short and J 6 bases short, with 16 bases between. Filled out from reference TRBV7-9 and TRBJ1-2, the complete variable domain reads DTGVSQNPRHKITKRGQNVTFRCDPISEHNRLYWYRQTLGQGPEFLTYFQNEAQLEKSRLLSDRFSAERPKGSFSTLEIQRTEQGDSAMYLCASSLPPGVPDGYTFGSGTRLTVV.

This chain uses TRBV27 with TRBJ2-7; tentative D call: TRBD1 (6 bases). Germline V gene sequence: CDR1 MNHEY, CDR2 SMNVEV (reference sequence). Trimming removed 5 bases from V and 4 bases from J, with 12 bases in between. This CDR3 contains 13 residues. CDR3 sequence (DNA): TGTGCCAGCAGTACGGACAGACAATACGAGCAGTACTTC. It codes for CASSTDRQYEQYF.

In regard to this clone: Other DNA sequences of this sample code for an identical CDR3. The chain is built from TRBV6-6 and TRBJ2-7; tentative D call: TRBD2 (5 bases). V lost 0 bases and J 7 bases, leaving 10 bases between the germline ends. Per germline, CDR1 MNHNY and CDR2 SVGAGI (reference sequence). The CDR3 consists of 13 residues. This chain's CDR3 is CASSYSPGGEQYF. The CDR3 bases are TGTGCCAGCAGTTACTCTCCCGGCGGGGAGCAGTACTTC.

V is TRBV12-5 and J is TRBJ2-1; the D gene could be TRBD1 or TRBD2 (6 bases each). There are 13 residues in the CDR3. Looked up from germline, CDR1 is LGHNT and CDR2 is FRNRAP. With 1 base removed from V and 13 bases from J, the gap between germline ends came to 14 bases. CDR3 in DNA: TGTGCTAGTGGTTTGGGGAGGGGGGATACTCAGTTCTTC. Translated: CASGLGRGDTQFF.

This rearrangement joins TRBV9 to TRBJ2-2; D may be TRBD2 (6 bases). This CDR3 is 18 amino acids long. V was cut by 2 bases and J by 2 bases, with 19 bases left in between. CDR1 and CDR2 (germline): SGDLS, YYNGEE. CDR3 protein: CASSVEGLAIDNTGELFF. CDR3 DNA: TGTGCCAGCAGCGTCGAGGGGCTAGCGATTGATAACACCGGGGAGCTGTTTTTT.

V gene TRBV5-1 combines with J gene TRBJ1-1; TRBD1 aligns across 8 bases. V gave up 4 bases and J gave up 0 bases; unmatched junction bases: 8. Per germline, CDR1 SGHRS and CDR2 YFSETQ. The CDR3 contains 16 residues. CDR3 in DNA: TGCGCCAGCAGCGACGGACAGGGAATATTGAACACTGAAGCTTTCTTT. It codes for CASSDGQGILNTEAFF.

Points on this clone: The sample holds other DNA sequences that translate to the same CDR3. V usage is TRBV25-1 and J usage is TRBJ1-2, with no clear D. The CDR3 sequence is 13 residues long. The V end was cut by 1 base, the J end by 1 base, with 4 bases between. Germline CDR1 reads MGHDK; CDR2 reads SYGVNS. The CDR3 here is CASSESRNYGYTF. The DNA for the CDR3 is TGTGCCAGCAGTGAATCGCGTAACTATGGCTACACCTTC.

This rearrangement joins TRBV4-1 to TRBJ2-7; TRBD2 is a possible D gene (7 bases). From germline, CDR1 is MGHRA and CDR2 YSYEKL. The CDR3 totals 13 residues. Between the trimmed V and J ends, which lost 4 bases and 9 bases, there was a span of 16 bases. This CDR3 is CASSPLRAGAQYF. The CDR3 nucleotides read TGCGCCAGCAGCCCCCTGCGGGCGGGGGCGCAGTACTTC.

V is TRBV6-1 and J is TRBJ1-1; D call uncertain. V dropped 0 bases and J dropped 0 bases, with 8 bases sitting between them. The CDR3 spans 15 residues. Germline V gene sequence: CDR1 MNHNS, CDR2 SASEGT. The CDR3 DNA reads as TGTGCCAGCAGTGAAGCCGCCGGCCTGAACACTGAAGCTTTCTTT. This gives the protein CASSEAAGLNTEAFF.

The chain employs TRBV27 and TRBJ2-1; maybe TRBD2 (5 bases). This CDR3 contains 13 residues. The V gene's germline CDR1 is MNHEY and CDR2 SMNVEV (reference sequence). Between the trimmed V and J ends, which lost 5 bases and 3 bases, there was a span of 8 bases. The CDR3 nucleotides are TGTGCCAGCAGTGTCGGAGGCTACAATGAGCAGTTCTTC. It yields the protein CASSVGGYNEQFF.

This chain links TRBV29-1 with TRBJ2-1; D may match TRBD1 or TRBD2 (5 bases each). CDR1 and CDR2 (germline): SQVTM, ANQGSEA. The CDR3 runs to 11 residues. Trimming pared 8 bases from V and 10 bases from J, leaving 15 bases between. CDR3 sequence reads: CSLLRGPEQFF. Here the CDR3 DNA reads TGCAGCTTACTGAGGGGACCGGAGCAGTTCTTC.

Only one count was recorded for this clone. The same CDR3 is also encoded by other DNA sequences in this sample. The rearrangement links TRBV29-1 to TRBJ2-3; no firm D call. CDR3 length: 11 amino acids. Trimming took 4 bases from V and 3 from J, leaving 5 bases between them. The germline V gene has CDR1 SQVTM and CDR2 ANQGSEA. CDR3 loop: CSVVGTDTQYF. CDR3 nucleotide sequence: TGCAGCGTTGTAGGGACAGATACGCAGTATTTT.